Shown below are 15 T cell receptor beta chains from a single sample sequenced in a study of cytomegalovirus exposure and HLA in healthy donors. 60 Vbeta and 13 Jbeta primers were used in PCR. Using immunoSEQ multiplex PCR, the repertoire was profiled, and TCRdb retains in-frame clones only, with some absent. The sample yields 150,000 to 200,000 clones, over 75% seen once. Sequenced input: PBMCs. The receptors stem from a man aged 18 to 35 in good health and CMV-seronegative.

This clone came up once. The gene calls are TRBV4-2 and TRBJ2-2; TRBD1 agrees at 7 bases. Germline V gene data show CDR1 as LGHNA and CDR2 as YNFKEQ. V lost 0 bases and J lost 3; bases outside the gene matches: 4. The CDR3 totals 16 residues. Written as DNA, the CDR3 is TGTGCCAGCAGCCAAGACGGTCAGGGGGACACCGGGGAGCTGTTTTTT. Protein sequence: CASSQDGQGDTGELFF.

The genes are TRBV6-1 and TRBJ1-4; a weak D match, TRBD1 (5 bases). This CDR3 has 15 amino acids. Trimming shortened V by 3 bases and J by 10 bases, and 18 bases separated the two germline ends. Per the germline V gene, CDR1 is MNHNS and CDR2 is SASEGT. The CDR3 here is CASSEVRTTRGKLFF. In DNA form, the CDR3 reads TGTGCCAGCAGTGAGGTCAGGACTACTAGGGGAAAACTGTTTTTT.

This chain links TRBV5-1 with TRBJ2-1, with 8 bases that match TRBD2. Germline trimming cut 7 bases from V and 7 bases from J; bases unmatched to any gene: 13. Germline CDR1 SGHRS, CDR2 YFSETQ. CDR3 length: 15 amino acids. The CDR3 sequence is CASHEPGGGLNEQFF. The CDR3, as DNA: TGCGCCAGCCATGAGCCCGGCGGGGGGCTAAATGAGCAGTTCTTC.

This chain links TRBV11-2 with TRBJ2-7; D might be TRBD1 (6 bases). CDR3 length: 15 amino acids. The V gene lost 5 bases and the J gene lost 6 bases, with 20 bases spanning the gap. Germline CDR1 and CDR2: SGHAT and FQNNGV. CDR3: CASSPVLGAALEQYF. In nucleotides, the CDR3 is TGTGCCAGCAGCCCGGTTCTGGGGGCAGCCCTCGAGCAGTACTTC.

The chain couples TRBV27 to TRBJ1-2, with TRBD1 as a possible D gene (6 bases). Between the trimmed V and J ends, which lost 5 bases and 8 bases, there was a span of 15 bases. Germline V gene sequence: CDR1 MNHEY, CDR2 SMNVEV (reference sequence). The CDR3 runs to 13 residues. The CDR3 DNA reads as TGTGCCAGCAGTCCGGGGGGGGCTCGGGGCTACACCTTC. Amino acids: CASSPGGARGYTF.

The CDR3 loop reads CASSRDRGNQPQHF. CDR3 sequence (DNA): TGTGCCAGCAGCCGGGACAGGGGCAATCAGCCCCAGCATTTT. The J gene is TRBJ1-5, the V gene TRBV7-2, with 9 bases aligning to TRBD1. After removal of 5 bases from V and 2 bases from J, the junction contained 1 base not matched to a gene. The germline CDR1 and CDR2 sequences are SGHTA and FQGNSA. This CDR3 contains 14 residues.

This clone was found once. V is TRBV5-5 and J is TRBJ2-7; D is unresolved. Germline values: CDR1 SGHKS, CDR2 YYEKEE (reference sequence). V lost 2 bases, J lost 0 bases, and 15 bases lay in between. The CDR3 covers 16 residues. The CDR3 bases are TGTGCCAGCAGCTTTAATAGAGCTTCAAGCTCCTACGAGCAGTACTTC. Amino acid sequence: CASSFNRASSSYEQYF.

This rearrangement joins TRBV28 to TRBJ2-1; the match to TRBD1 covers 7 bases. The V gene's germline CDR1 is MDHEN and CDR2 SYDVKM. J gave up 9 bases and V 5 bases, and 22 bases lay outside the gene matches. CDR3 length: 18 residues. CDR3 nucleotides: TGTGCCAGCAGTCAACCTCCCCTCGGGACAGAACCATGGGGTGAGCAGTTCTTC. Its protein is CASSQPPLGTEPWGEQFF.

This chain connects TRBV7-3 to TRBJ2-1, with 8 positions matching TRBD1. V lost 5 bases and J lost 4; bases outside the gene matches: 7. The germline CDR1 and CDR2 sequences are SGHTA and FQGTGA. The CDR3 runs to 15 residues. Written as DNA, the CDR3 is TGTGCCAGCAGCCCGACAGGGGCTGGTTACAATGAGCAGTTCTTC. As protein: CASSPTGAGYNEQFF.

The V call is TRBV7-8, the J call TRBJ1-2, with D perhaps TRBD1 (5 bases). The CDR3 has 17 residues. CDR1 is SGHVS, CDR2 FQNEAQ, per germline. The germline V and J ends were trimmed by 0 bases and 2 bases, with 16 bases remaining between them. For the CDR3, the DNA is TGTGCCAGCAGCTTAGCTCATGGGGCAGGCGCAAACTATGGCTACACCTTC. Translating it yields CASSLAHGAGANYGYTF.

Worth noting for this clone: The same CDR3 also results from other DNA sequences found in this sample. The gene calls are TRBV7-9 and TRBJ2-2, with TRBD2 identical over 12 bases. V lost 4 bases to trimming and J lost 4 bases; unmatched junction nucleotides: 4. Per the germline V gene, CDR1 is SEHNR and CDR2 is FQNEAQ (reference sequence). This CDR3 is 16 amino acids long. The CDR3: CASSSGLAGLTGELFF. CDR3 coding DNA: TGTGCCAGCAGCTCCGGACTAGCGGGACTCACCGGGGAGCTGTTTTTT.

The chain links TRBV7-9 to TRBJ2-5, with a possible D match to TRBD1 (5 bases). Trimming took off 1 base at V and 4 bases at J, with 25 bases between the two ends. This CDR3 has 19 amino acids. Germline CDR1 is SEHNR and CDR2 is FQNEAQ (reference sequence). CDR3 in amino acids: CASSLVLGLGAGWSETQYF. CDR3 coding DNA: TGTGCCAGCAGCTTAGTTCTTGGTTTGGGTGCAGGGTGGTCAGAGACCCAGTACTTC.

The rearrangement uses TRBV19 and TRBJ2-7; D is unclear. Germline V lookup: CDR1 LNHDA, CDR2 SQIVND (reference sequence). The ends were cut back, 7 bases at V and 3 bases at J, with 13 bases in the middle. The CDR3 consists of 13 residues. This CDR3 is CASNLRGSYEQYF. The CDR3 region has the DNA TGTGCCAGTAATCTAAGAGGCAGCTACGAGCAGTACTTC.

The V gene is TRBV30, the J gene TRBJ2-7; 11 positions match TRBD1. Trimming took 7 bases from V and 7 from J; bases not matched to a gene: 9. The CDR3 sequence is 13 residues long. Germline assignment: CDR1 GTSNPN and CDR2 SVGIG (reference sequence). CDR3 residues: CASPGQGGIEQYF. CDR3 DNA: TGTGCCTCCCCGGGACAGGGGGGGATAGAGCAGTACTTC.

V and J are TRBV5-6 and TRBJ2-7; 8 nucleotides align to TRBD1. V lost 0 bases to trimming and J lost 4 bases; unmatched junction nucleotides: 3. The CDR3 totals 14 residues. Germline CDR1 is SGHDT and CDR2 is YYEEEE. CDR3: CASSLGQGRYEQYF. The CDR3 nucleotides read TGTGCCAGCAGCTTGGGACAGGGGAGGTACGAGCAGTACTTC.